This paragraph reports one TCR beta chain. Its target is not known. It was via CD45RO/CCR7/CD25/CD127/CD95/CD27 that CD4+ naive, central memory, regulatory and stem cell-like memory cells were sorted. This sample is part of a study of beta chain features in type 1 diabetes. Expressed TCRB transcripts were sequenced because the isolated RNA had all been reverse transcribed beforehand. Only in-frame clones appear in the TCRdb table, and some are missing; sequencing was by immunoSEQ multiplex PCR. Here the sample spans some 270,000 clones, roughly 8% being singletons. CDR1 and CDR2 (germline): MNHEY, SMNVEV (reference sequence). This CDR3 is built from 14 residues. Losses at the gene ends were 6 bases for V and 0 bases for J; bases not matched to a gene: 3. Study results and limitations: Amplification by PCR could prefer shorter templates, with the same effect in patients and controls. The cDNA sequencing approach could over-represent high-TCR-expressing cells.

The chain is built from TRBV27 and TRBJ2-3, with 7 bases lining up with TRBD1. The receptor was isolated from a woman aged 18-29 years in good health. What was sequenced was central memory CD4+ T cells from blood. CDR3 nucleotide sequence: TGTGCCAGCAGGACAGGGCTTAGCACAGATACGCAGTATTTT. This gives the protein CASRTGLSTDTQYF.